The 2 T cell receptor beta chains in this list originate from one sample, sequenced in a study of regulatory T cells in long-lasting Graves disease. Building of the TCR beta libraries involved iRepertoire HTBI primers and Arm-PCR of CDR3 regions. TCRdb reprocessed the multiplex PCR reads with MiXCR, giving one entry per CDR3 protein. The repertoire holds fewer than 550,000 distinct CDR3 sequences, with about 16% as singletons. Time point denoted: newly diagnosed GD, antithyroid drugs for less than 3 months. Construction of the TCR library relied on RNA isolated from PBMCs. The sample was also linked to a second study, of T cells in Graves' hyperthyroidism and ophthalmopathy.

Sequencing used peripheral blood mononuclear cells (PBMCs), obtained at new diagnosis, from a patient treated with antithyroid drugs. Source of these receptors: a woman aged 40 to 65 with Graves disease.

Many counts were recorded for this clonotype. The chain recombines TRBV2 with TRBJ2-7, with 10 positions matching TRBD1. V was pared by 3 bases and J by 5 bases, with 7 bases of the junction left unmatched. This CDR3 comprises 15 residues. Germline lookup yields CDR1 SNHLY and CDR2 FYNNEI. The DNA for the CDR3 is TGTGCCAGCAGTGACCCGGGACAGGGGCATCACGAGCAGTACTTC. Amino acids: CASSDPGQGHHEQYF. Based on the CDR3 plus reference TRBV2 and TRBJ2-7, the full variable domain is EPEVTQTPSHQVTQMGQEVILRCVPISNHLYFYWYRQILGQKVEFLVSFYNNEISEKSEIFDDQFSVERPDGSNFTLKIRSTKLEDSAMYFCASSDPGQGHHEQYFGPGTRLTVT.

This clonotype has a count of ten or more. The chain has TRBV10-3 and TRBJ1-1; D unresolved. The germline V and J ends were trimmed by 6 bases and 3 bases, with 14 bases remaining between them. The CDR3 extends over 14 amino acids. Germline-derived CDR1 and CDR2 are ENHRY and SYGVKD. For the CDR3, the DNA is TGTGCCATCAGCCCCGACGGGAGGGACACTGAAGCTTTCTTT. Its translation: CAISPDGRDTEAFF.